Described below is a single T cell receptor beta chain sequence and its context. This clonotype was detected only a few times. No cognate antigen has been identified for it. Qualities for individual bases were not recorded, and no much larger clone is one base off. The donors were 40 or so Caucasian individuals from Russia, aged roughly 6 to 100 years, who were systemically healthy. About 10 milliliters of peripheral blood were collected from each donor into EDTA-treated Vacutainer tubes. Ficoll-Paque density-gradient centrifugation was used to isolate PBMCs, with at least 7 million per sample. Trizol reagent was used to extract total RNA from the PBMCs, yielding at least 5 micrograms per sample. Naive CD45RAhigh/CD27high T cell percentages were measured by flow cytometry on a PBMC aliquot from every donor. These data belong to a study of blood T cells in healthy people across ages (dated by TCRdb to about 2015). For context, the study as a whole: Template switching captured roughly one uniquely barcoded TCR beta cDNA molecule per two T cells in model experiments. To track age-related changes in TCR beta repertoire diversity, the study relied on deep sequencing normalized with unique cDNA molecular identifiers. The donors were split into four age groups: young (average about 15 years), middle-aged (about 40), aged (over 55) and long-lived (about 82). Donors of different ages were randomly distributed across sequencing lanes to avoid experimental bias. The study analyzed two additional independent replicas of 1 million unique cDNA reads from the same blood draw for two donors, one aged 18 to 29 and one aged 80 or older.

Libraries came from 5' RACE. Data came from an Illumina HiSeq 2500. The second PCR ran for about 7 to 11 cycles and used a J-beta primer mix along with a sample-barcoded 5' primer. Each TCR beta cDNA molecule received a unique molecular identifier from a template-switch 5' adaptor carrying 12 random nucleotides. Each sample yielded at least 2.5 million CDR3-containing paired-end reads. All of the RNA was converted into first-strand cDNA using the Mint cDNA synthesis kit, with a TRBC-specific oligonucleotide serving as the primer. After uracil-DNA glycosylase treatment, a first 18-cycle PCR used universal primers M1SS and BC2_uni_R on all cDNA. Concerning the study's data processing: Each sample was normalized by randomly selecting 1 million high-quality reads, each carrying a distinct molecular identifier. Instead of being binned into consensus sequences, reads that shared molecular identifiers were thrown out. MiTCR, run with a Q25 quality threshold and the strictest error-elimination algorithm, handled CDR3 identification, clonotype clustering and error correction. A nonparametric unseen species model with Euler transformation was used to estimate a lower bound on total TCR beta diversity. The public sequencing data were trimmed at Q25 with fastp and processed into clonotypes with MiXCR by TCRdb, which kept only in-frame beta chains. Rows merge per CDR3 protein into single entries with the most common DNA and genes. The V and J calls, along with clone size, are taken from TCRdb and not from the paper's own processing. This sample gives over 700,000 distinct CDR3 sequences in total; about 53% of them show up just once. The ten top clones hold approximately 40% of the sample.

Results the study describes overall, beyond this receptor: Estimates of total diversity based on one million sequenced T cells were regarded as lower bounds and as underestimates. Compared with the aged group, more naive CD4+ T cells, fewer expanded clones and increased TCR diversity were shown by the long-lived group, suggesting age selection. Because profiling used bulk unsorted PBMCs, naive and antigen-experienced compartments could not be compared conclusively. Because donor CMV infection status was unknown, age-related changes in expanded clonotypes were potentially confounded. Observed TCR beta diversity correlated strongly with the percentage of naive T cells measured by flow cytometry. As age increased, observed TCR beta diversity per million T cells dropped in a roughly linear way, and a significant reduction was already evident by age 40.

Material for sequencing was blood. The origin of this receptor is a man older than 75 in good health.

The CDR3 region: CSAVRDYGYTF. In nucleotide form, the sequence is TGCAGCGCCGTCAGGGACTATGGCTACACCTTC. The chain is encoded by TRBV29-1 joined to TRBJ1-2, with TRBD1 perhaps the D gene, on 5 matching bases. According to the germline V gene, CDR1 reads SQVTM and CDR2 reads ANQGSEA. Counted from cysteine to phenylalanine, this CDR3 has 11 amino acids. The retained sequence is limited to the CDR3, 33 bases, with the frame set at the first base. V is pared back by 7 bases and J by 3 bases, with 9 bases lying between the germline termini.